This is a list of T cell receptor beta chains from one sample in a study of blood T cell repertoires in COVID-19. The protocol was immunoSEQ multiplex PCR, while the TCRdb copy is restricted to in-frame clones and leaves out a portion. The sample lists about 74,000 clones; roughly 85% were seen once. Sequencing was done on a sample of peripheral blood. The receptors were gathered from a man aged 50 to 60 with acute or convalescent COVID-19. CDR3s include the opening cysteine and the closing phenylalanine or tryptophan. D genes are given only for firm matches. Not every row has a clone size; where given, it reads once, few, many or a size class.

D	size	length	J	V	CDR3	DNA
NA	NA	14	TRBJ1-5	TRBV28	CASSPGHVDQPQHF	TGTGCCAGCAGCCCAGGGCACGTCGATCAGCCCCAGCATTTT
NA	few	17	TRBJ2-7	TRBV5-8	CASSLVTTDRGRYEQYF	TGTGCCAGCAGCTTGGTTACGACGGACAGAGGACGCTACGAGCAGTACTTC
NA	NA	12	TRBJ2-5	TRBV29-1	CSVDRGQETQYF	TGCAGCGTTGACAGGGGTCAAGAGACCCAGTACTTC
NA	NA	15	TRBJ1-2	TRBV4-1	CASSQAPKAAYGYTF	TGCGCCAGCAGCCAAGCCCCCAAGGCGGCCTATGGCTACACCTTC
TRBD2	NA	16	TRBJ2-4	TRBV7-8	CASSPLAEGWGNIQYF	TGTGCCAGCAGCCCCCTAGCGGAGGGTTGGGGGAACATTCAGTACTTC
NA	NA	15	TRBJ1-2	TRBV6-1	CASRLSGGQSYGYTF	TGTGCCAGCAGACTATCCGGGGGGCAGAGCTATGGCTACACCTTC
NA	NA	13	TRBJ1-2	TRBV24-1	CATSDSTAGGYTF	TGTGCCACCAGTGATTCAACAGCCGGAGGCTACACCTTC
NA	NA	15	TRBJ2-1	TRBV5-6	CASSLVRRGIYEQFF	TGTGCCAGCAGCTTGGTCCGCCGGGGGATCTATGAGCAGTTCTTC
NA	NA	16	TRBJ2-2	TRBV5-1	CASSLFRDTNTGELFF	TGCGCCAGCAGCTTGTTCCGAGACACGAACACCGGGGAGCTGTTTTTT
TRBD1	NA	14	TRBJ1-6	TRBV27	CASSWDRVNSPLHF	TGTGCCAGCAGTTGGGACAGGGTCAATTCACCCCTCCACTTT
NA	NA	14	TRBJ1-6	TRBV27	CASSTNRASSPLHF	TGTGCCAGCAGTACCAACAGGGCGAGTTCACCCCTCCACTTT
TRBD1	NA	14	TRBJ1-3	TRBV2	CASLDRGTGNTIYF	TGTGCCAGCCTTGACAGGGGAACTGGAAACACCATATATTTT
NA	NA	16	TRBJ2-3	TRBV2	CASKPLEADYTDTQYF	TGTGCCAGCAAGCCCTTGGAGGCGGACTACACAGATACGCAGTATTTT
NA	NA	12	TRBJ2-3	TRBV11-3	CASSPPEGTQYF	TGTGCCAGCAGCCCGCCGGAGGGTACGCAGTATTTT
NA	NA	15	TRBJ2-3	TRBV5-5	CASSLGAGRIDTQYF	TGTGCCAGCAGCTTGGGTGCTGGGAGAATAGATACGCAGTATTTT
NA	NA	15	TRBJ2-1	TRBV11-2	CASSLAGLVYNEQFF	TGTGCCAGCAGCTTAGCTGGACTTGTTTACAATGAGCAGTTCTTC
NA	NA	15	TRBJ1-4	TRBV9	CASSAEPLLNEKLFF	TGTGCCAGCAGCGCTGAACCGTTACTTAATGAAAAACTGTTTTTT
NA	NA	14	TRBJ2-5	TRBV5-1	CASSLLGDQETQYF	TGCGCCAGCAGCTTGCTGGGAGACCAAGAGACCCAGTACTTC
TRBD2	few	15	TRBJ2-2	TRBV7-6	CASSQGTSGSGELFF	TGTGCCAGCAGCCAAGGGACTAGCGGGAGCGGGGAGCTGTTTTTT
NA	NA	13	TRBJ2-5	TRBV5-1	CASRTGVEETQYF	TGCGCCAGCAGGACGGGGGTGGAGGAGACCCAGTACTTC